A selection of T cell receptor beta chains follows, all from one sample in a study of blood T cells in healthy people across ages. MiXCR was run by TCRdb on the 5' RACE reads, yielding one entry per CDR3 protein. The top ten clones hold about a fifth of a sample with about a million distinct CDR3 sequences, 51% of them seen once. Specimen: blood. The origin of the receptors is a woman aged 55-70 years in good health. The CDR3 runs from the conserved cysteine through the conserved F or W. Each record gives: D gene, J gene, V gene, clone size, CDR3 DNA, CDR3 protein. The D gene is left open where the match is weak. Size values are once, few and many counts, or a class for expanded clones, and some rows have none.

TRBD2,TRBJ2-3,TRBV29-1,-,TGCAGCGCTCAGCGGGAGAGGGGAAATACGCAGTATTTT,CSAQRERGNTQYF
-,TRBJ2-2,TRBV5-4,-,TGTGCCAGCACCCCACAGGTGAACACCGGGGAGCTGTTTTTT,CASTPQVNTGELFF
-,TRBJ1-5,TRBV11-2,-,TGTGCCAGCAGCCCCCGGGCCTTAAGAGACGGGGGGTCAGGGGATAGCAATCAGCCCCAGCATTTT,CASSPRALRDGGSGDSNQPQHF
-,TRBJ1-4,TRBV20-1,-,TGCAGTGCTAGACCCTTCCAGACTAATGAAAAACTGTTTTTT,CSARPFQTNEKLFF
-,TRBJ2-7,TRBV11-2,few,TGTGCCAGCAGAAACGGACAAGAGCAGTACTTC,CASRNGQEQYF
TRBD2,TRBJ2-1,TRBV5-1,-,TGCGCCAGCAGCCCGGGGACTAGCGGGAGGACCTCCTACAATGAGCAGTTCTTC,CASSPGTSGRTSYNEQFF
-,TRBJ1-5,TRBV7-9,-,TGTGCCAGCAGCTTCCAGGGGATGGGTAGCAATCAGCCCCAGCATTTT,CASSFQGMGSNQPQHF
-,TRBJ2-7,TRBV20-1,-,TGCAGTGCCAAAGGCAGCCCCTACGAGCAGTACTTC,CSAKGSPYEQYF
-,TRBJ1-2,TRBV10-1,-,TGCGCCAGAGGGACAATAGCTGGTGGCTACACCTTC,CARGTIAGGYTF
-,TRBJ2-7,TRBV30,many,TGTGCCTGGAGTGTTTCATCCTACGAGCAGTACTTC,CAWSVSSYEQYF
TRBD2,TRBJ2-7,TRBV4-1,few,TGCGCCAGCAGCCATGGGCTAGCGGGAGTGAACTACGAGCAGTACTTC,CASSHGLAGVNYEQYF
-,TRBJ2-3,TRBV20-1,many,TGCAGTGCTCACCCGGGACCTCGCACAGATACGCAGTATTTT,CSAHPGPRTDTQYF
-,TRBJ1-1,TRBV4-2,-,TGTGCCAGCAGCCAAGATCGGAGGGGGAACACTGAAGCTTTCTTT,CASSQDRRGNTEAFF
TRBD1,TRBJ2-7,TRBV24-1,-,TGTGCCACCAGTATTGGACAGGGGTACGAGCAGTACTTC,CATSIGQGYEQYF
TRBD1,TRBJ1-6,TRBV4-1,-,TGCGCCAGCAGCCACTTGGACAGGGGGCAGGATTCACCCCTCCACTTT,CASSHLDRGQDSPLHF
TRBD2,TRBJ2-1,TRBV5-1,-,TGCGCCAGCAGCTTGGCCGGGGGGGTTTATGAGCAGTTCTTC,CASSLAGGVYEQFF
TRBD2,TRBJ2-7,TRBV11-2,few,TGTGCCAGCAGCCCTGGGTGGGGACTAGCGGCCTACGAGCAGTACTTC,CASSPGWGLAAYEQYF
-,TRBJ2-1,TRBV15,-,TGTGCCACCAGCAGAGATAGATCCACGGAGACCCAGTTCTTC,CATSRDRSTETQFF
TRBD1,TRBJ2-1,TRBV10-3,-,TGTGCCATCAGGAGGACAGGGGGGGGACACAATGAGCAGTTCTTC,CAIRRTGGGHNEQFF
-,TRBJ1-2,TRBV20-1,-,TGCAGTGCTAGTACAGGAAGGGGCTACACCTTC,CSASTGRGYTF
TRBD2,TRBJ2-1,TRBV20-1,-,TGCAGTGCTGGAAAGGGACTAGCCTACAATGAGCAGTTCTTC,CSAGKGLAYNEQFF
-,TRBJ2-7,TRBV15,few,TGTGCCACCAGCAGAGCCCCCAAGACGTCAGGGATATCCTACGAGCAGTACTTC,CATSRAPKTSGISYEQYF
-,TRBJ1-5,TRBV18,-,TGTGCCAGCTCACCACCGGGCGGGGCGGTAAACCAGCCCCAGCATTTT,CASSPPGGAVNQPQHF
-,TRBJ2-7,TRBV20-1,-,TGCAGTGAGGGTCAGATTTTCCACGAGCAGTACTTC,CSEGQIFHEQYF
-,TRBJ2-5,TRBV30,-,TGTGCCTGGAGGGTAGGACTCATCCAAGAGACCCAGTACTTC,CAWRVGLIQETQYF
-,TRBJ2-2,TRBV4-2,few,TGTGCCAGCAGCGAAGTTGGGGCCGACAACACCGGGGAGCTGTTTTTT,CASSEVGADNTGELFF
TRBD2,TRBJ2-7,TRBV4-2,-,TGTGCCAGCAGCCCTCTGGGACTAGCGGGAGGAGCGACCTACGAGCAGTACTTC,CASSPLGLAGGATYEQYF
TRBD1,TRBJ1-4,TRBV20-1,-,TGCAGTGCTCCCGGGACAGGGGGCTTTGAAAAACTGTTTTTT,CSAPGTGGFEKLFF
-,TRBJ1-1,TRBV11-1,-,TGTGCCAGCAGCTTACTCGGCCACATGAACACTGAAGCTTTCTTT,CASSLLGHMNTEAFF
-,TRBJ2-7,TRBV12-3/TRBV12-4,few,TGTGCCAGCAGCCTCCAGGGGCTAGCGTACTCCTACGAGCAGTACTTC,CASSLQGLAYSYEQYF
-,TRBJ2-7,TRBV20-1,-,TGCAGTGCTAGAGTCACAGGACGGGAGCAGTACTTC,CSARVTGREQYF
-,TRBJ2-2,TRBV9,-,TGTGCCAGCGGCGGGCCGAACACCGGGGAGCTGTTTTTT,CASGGPNTGELFF
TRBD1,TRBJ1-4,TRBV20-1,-,TGCAGTGCTAGACGGACAGGGGAGGACGAAAAACTGTTTTTT,CSARRTGEDEKLFF
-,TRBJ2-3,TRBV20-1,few,TGCAGTGCTAGAGATCGTAGGCGTCGGGGGATAACAGATACGCAGTATTTT,CSARDRRRRGITDTQYF
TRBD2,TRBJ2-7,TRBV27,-,TGTGCCAGCAGTCCAAAGCGGGAGAAATCCTACGAGCAGTACTTC,CASSPKREKSYEQYF
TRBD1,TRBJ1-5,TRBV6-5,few,TGTGCCAGCAGTTACGGGACAGGGGTGGGTCAGCCCCAGCATTTT,CASSYGTGVGQPQHF
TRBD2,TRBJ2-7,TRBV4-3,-,TGCGCCAGCAGCGTTTTCACTAGCGGGATCAACGAGCAGTACTTC,CASSVFTSGINEQYF
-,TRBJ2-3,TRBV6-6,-,TGTGCCAGCGAGGCGGACACAGATACGCAGTATTTT,CASEADTDTQYF
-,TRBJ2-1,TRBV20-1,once,TGCAGTGCTAGAGATCCCCAGGGGTACAATGAGCAGTTCTTC,CSARDPQGYNEQFF
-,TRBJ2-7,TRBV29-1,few,TGCAGCGTCTCCGGGACCCCGTCCTACGAGCAGTACTTC,CSVSGTPSYEQYF
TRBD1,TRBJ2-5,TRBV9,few,TGTGCCAGCAGCGTAGGTGGACAGGGGGCAAGGGAGACCCAGTACTTC,CASSVGGQGARETQYF
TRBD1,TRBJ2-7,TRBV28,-,TGTGCCAGCAGTGTATGGGACAGGGTCTACGAGCAGTACTTC,CASSVWDRVYEQYF
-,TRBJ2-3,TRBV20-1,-,TGCAGTGCTCCCGAGTCCAGCACAGATACGCAGTATTTT,CSAPESSTDTQYF
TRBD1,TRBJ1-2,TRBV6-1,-,TGTGCCAGCGGCCGGACAGGGGATGTTGGCCGCGGCTTCACCTTC,CASGRTGDVGRGFTF
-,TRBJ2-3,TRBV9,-,TGTGCCAGCAGCGTAGATCCAGGAGGAAGCACAGATACGCAGTATTTT,CASSVDPGGSTDTQYF
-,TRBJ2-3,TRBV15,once,TGTGCCACCAGCAGAGATGGTTTAGGGGGAGTGTCAGATACGCAGTATTTT,CATSRDGLGGVSDTQYF
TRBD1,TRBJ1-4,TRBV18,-,TGTGCCAGCTCACCCGGACAGGGTGAAAAACTGTTTTTT,CASSPGQGEKLFF